Listed below are T cell receptor beta chains from one sample, sequenced in a study of cytomegalovirus exposure and HLA in healthy donors. TCRdb keeps only in-frame clones here, not all; method: immunoSEQ multiplex PCR. The data hold roughly 190,000 clones, with about four fifths observed a single time. The sequenced sample was PBMCs. The receptors were gathered from a man in his late teens or twenties in good health and CMV-seronegative. Each CDR3 is given with its conserved first and last residue.

V,CDR3
TRBV28,CASSLTGTEAFF
TRBV29-1,CSVGQGNQPQHF
TRBV10-3,CASRLADQETQYF
TRBV20-1,CSATGYYGYTF
TRBV10-3,CAIRVTSGSSYNEQFF
TRBV7-9,CASSDRGGNTEAFF
TRBV5-4,CASSSRGTMEYF
TRBV5-1,CASGTFQSSYNEQFF
TRBV27,CASSLQGIYEQYF
TRBV1,CTSSQGDLTSGGPTGDEQFF
TRBV7-9,CSSSIGTGGGNQPQHF
TRBV11-2,CASSLDPGEKLFF
TRBV9,CASSVDAYRGYEQYF
TRBV29-1,CSALPSLDTGELFF
TRBV2,CASSEGGGPTGELFF
TRBV5-1,CASSLQGVNTEAFF
TRBV6-1,CASSPMRGVGGYTF
TRBV11-2,CASRRDSNPYNEQFF
TRBV27,CASSLLQGGTGELFF
TRBV19,CASRLAGTDTQYF
TRBV6-5,CASFRGADTQYF
TRBV2,CASSPPGTGERNEQYF
TRBV28,CASLGQGNTGELFF
TRBV9,CASSGLPGAVYTDTQYF
TRBV4-1,CASSPIPTGVADTEAFF
TRBV6-6,CASRLNNEQFF
TRBV10-2,CASTLAGEITGELFF
TRBV9,CASSVAGGQNTDTQYF
TRBV11-3,CASSVGTSGSSYEQYF
TRBV5-1,CASSKPSGSGNTIYF
TRBV6-1,CASSSGGVSTDTQYF
TRBV5-6,CASSGTDSNSYNEQFF
TRBV7-9,CASSSDTSSSYEQYF
TRBV4-3,CASSRDSTGLTGGDVNYGYTF
TRBV6-1,CASSRRGRVSEQYF
TRBV27,CASVKRLVNYSYYGYTF
TRBV6-5,CASSYSTGYEQYF
TRBV28,CASSFRGNHGYTF
TRBV9,CASSGDRGRDGELFF
TRBV11-2,CASRYGGTGTDTQYF
TRBV7-2,CASSLAQGYNEQFF
TRBV7-9,CASSLGGGKGFYGYTF
TRBV11-2,CASSSSGRGTDTQYF
TRBV7-8,CASSPAEDEQYF
TRBV9,CASSVDRGAADTQYF
TRBV5-1,CASSLRGGGTQYF
TRBV9,CASSGGLAGAGGELFF
TRBV6-5,CATAGTQGAFF
TRBV7-5,CARSSRGGDTEAFF
TRBV29-1,CSVAAGALLSSYEQYF
TRBV5-4,CASSSGQGVTDTQYF
TRBV6-5,CASSYSSGTGGYTF
TRBV4-1,CASSQERSGELFF
TRBV28,CASSSRTSGFYNEQFF